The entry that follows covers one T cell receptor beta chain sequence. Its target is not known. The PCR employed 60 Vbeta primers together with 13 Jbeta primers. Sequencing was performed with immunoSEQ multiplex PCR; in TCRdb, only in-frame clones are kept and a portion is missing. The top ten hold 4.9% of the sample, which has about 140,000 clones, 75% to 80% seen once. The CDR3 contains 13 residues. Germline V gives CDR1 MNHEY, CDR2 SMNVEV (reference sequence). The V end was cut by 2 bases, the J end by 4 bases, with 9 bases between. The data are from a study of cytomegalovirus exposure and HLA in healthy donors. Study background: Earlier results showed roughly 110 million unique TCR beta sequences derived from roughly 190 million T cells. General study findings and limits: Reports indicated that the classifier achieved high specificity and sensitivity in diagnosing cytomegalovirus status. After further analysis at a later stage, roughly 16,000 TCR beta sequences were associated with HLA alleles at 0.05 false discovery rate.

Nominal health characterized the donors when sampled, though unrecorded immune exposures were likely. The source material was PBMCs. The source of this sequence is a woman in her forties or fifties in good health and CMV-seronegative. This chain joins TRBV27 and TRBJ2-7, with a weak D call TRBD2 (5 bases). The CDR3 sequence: CASSLAREYEQYF. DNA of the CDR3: TGTGCCAGCAGTTTAGCTAGGGAGTACGAGCAGTACTTC.